A selection of T cell receptor beta chains follows, all from one sample in a study of cytomegalovirus exposure and HLA in healthy donors. Here immunoSEQ multiplex PCR was the method, and the copy in TCRdb shows in-frame clones only, minus some. The table includes about 130,000 clones, 81% detected once. Sequencing input: PBMCs. The receptors come from a young man in good health and CMV-seronegative. CDR3s include the opening cysteine and the closing phenylalanine or tryptophan. A D gene is named only where the DNA matches it firmly. The size field is filled for only some rows; it gives once, few, many or a size class.

v_call: TRBV30
j_call: TRBJ1-2
clone_size: -
d_call: -
cdr3_nt: TGTGCCTGGATAAATCTCGCAGGGCCCCCTGGGGGCTACACCTTC
cdr3_aa: CAWINLAGPPGGYTF

v_call: TRBV4-3
j_call: TRBJ2-1
clone_size: few
d_call: -
cdr3_nt: TGCGCCAGCAGCCAGACGGCGAGGAAGAATGAGCAGTTCTTC
cdr3_aa: CASSQTARKNEQFF

v_call: TRBV5-1
j_call: TRBJ2-3
clone_size: few
d_call: -
cdr3_nt: TGCGCCAGCAGCTTAGGACAACGAGATACGCAGTATTTT
cdr3_aa: CASSLGQRDTQYF

v_call: TRBV4-2
j_call: TRBJ2-7
clone_size: -
d_call: TRBD1
cdr3_nt: TGTGCCAGCAGCCGTCCGGGACAGGAGGTCTACGAGCAGTACTTC
cdr3_aa: CASSRPGQEVYEQYF

v_call: TRBV9
j_call: TRBJ2-5
clone_size: -
d_call: TRBD1
cdr3_nt: TGTGCCAGCAGCGTAGGGGACAGGGAAAGGCCCCAGTACTTC
cdr3_aa: CASSVGDRERPQYF

v_call: TRBV18
j_call: TRBJ2-2
clone_size: -
d_call: -
cdr3_nt: TGTGCCAGCTCACCACGGGAGACCGGGGAGCTGTTTTTT
cdr3_aa: CASSPRETGELFF

v_call: TRBV6-5
j_call: TRBJ1-2
clone_size: -
d_call: -
cdr3_nt: TGTGCCAGCAGTTACTCGATTTTTCAGAAATATGGCTACACCTTC
cdr3_aa: CASSYSIFQKYGYTF

v_call: TRBV15
j_call: TRBJ2-7
clone_size: -
d_call: -
cdr3_nt: TGTGCCACCAGCAGAGATCGAGGCAGGGACGAGCAGTACTTC
cdr3_aa: CATSRDRGRDEQYF

v_call: TRBV6-1
j_call: TRBJ2-7
clone_size: -
d_call: TRBD1
cdr3_nt: TGTGCCAGCAGGAGGGACAGAAACTACGAGCAGTACTTC
cdr3_aa: CASRRDRNYEQYF

v_call: TRBV10-3
j_call: TRBJ1-5
clone_size: -
d_call: -
cdr3_nt: TGTGCCATCAGTGAGTCCGGTCAGCCCCAGCATTTT
cdr3_aa: CAISESGQPQHF

v_call: TRBV27
j_call: TRBJ2-2
clone_size: -
d_call: -
cdr3_nt: TGTGCCAGCAGTTTAGAAGGCAGGACCGGGGAGCTGTTTTTT
cdr3_aa: CASSLEGRTGELFF

v_call: TRBV7-2
j_call: TRBJ1-2
clone_size: -
d_call: -
cdr3_nt: TGTGCCAGCAGCTTCGAGCGGGGGGGTACCTCCTATGGCTACACCTTC
cdr3_aa: CASSFERGGTSYGYTF

v_call: TRBV5-6
j_call: TRBJ1-5
clone_size: -
d_call: -
cdr3_nt: TGTGCCAGCAGCTTGGGACAGTACTATCAGCCCCAGCATTTT
cdr3_aa: CASSLGQYYQPQHF

v_call: TRBV19
j_call: TRBJ1-1
clone_size: -
d_call: -
cdr3_nt: TGTGCCAGTAGCCTAGACACTGAAGCTTTCTTT
cdr3_aa: CASSLDTEAFF

v_call: TRBV2
j_call: TRBJ1-5
clone_size: -
d_call: -
cdr3_nt: TGTGCCAGCAGTGAAATGGGGGCAGGCCAGCCCCAGCATTTT
cdr3_aa: CASSEMGAGQPQHF

v_call: TRBV30
j_call: TRBJ2-7
clone_size: -
d_call: TRBD1
cdr3_nt: TGTGCCTCGGGACAGTCCTACGAGCAGTACTTC
cdr3_aa: CASGQSYEQYF

v_call: TRBV4-2
j_call: TRBJ1-1
clone_size: -
d_call: -
cdr3_nt: TGTGCCAGCAGCTCAAATACTGAAGCTTTCTTT
cdr3_aa: CASSSNTEAFF

v_call: TRBV6-5
j_call: TRBJ2-3
clone_size: -
d_call: -
cdr3_nt: TGTGCCAGCAGAGGGGGCAGGGGGGCCACAGATACGCAGTATTTT
cdr3_aa: CASRGGRGATDTQYF

v_call: TRBV7-9
j_call: TRBJ1-1
clone_size: medium-sized
d_call: -
cdr3_nt: TGTGCCAGCAGCTTAGGTGGGGGGTTGAACACTGAAGCTTTCTTT
cdr3_aa: CASSLGGGLNTEAFF

v_call: TRBV19
j_call: TRBJ1-5
clone_size: few
d_call: -
cdr3_nt: TGTGCCAGTAGCGATAGTTCTACTCAGCCCCAGCATTTT
cdr3_aa: CASSDSSTQPQHF

v_call: TRBV28
j_call: TRBJ1-4
clone_size: -
d_call: TRBD1
cdr3_nt: TGTGCCAGCAGTTCCCGGACAGGGTATTTGTTTTTT
cdr3_aa: CASSSRTGYLFF

v_call: TRBV10-3
j_call: TRBJ2-1
clone_size: -
d_call: -
cdr3_nt: TGTGCCATCAGTGAGTTCAGGTCCGCGGGCCAAAGGGAGCAGTTCTTC
cdr3_aa: CAISEFRSAGQREQFF

v_call: TRBV5-4
j_call: TRBJ2-3
clone_size: once
d_call: TRBD2
cdr3_nt: TGTGCCAGCAGCTCGGGACTAGCGGGGGGCCTGGGGACAGATACGCAGTATTTT
cdr3_aa: CASSSGLAGGLGTDTQYF

v_call: TRBV7-2
j_call: TRBJ1-6
clone_size: -
d_call: -
cdr3_nt: TGTGCCAGCAGTCTCGTAAATCTAGCAGGGGAACCCCTCCACTTT
cdr3_aa: CASSLVNLAGEPLHF

v_call: TRBV19
j_call: TRBJ1-5
clone_size: -
d_call: -
cdr3_nt: TGTGCCAGTAGTAGGCAGGTAAATCAGCCCCAGCATTTT
cdr3_aa: CASSRQVNQPQHF

v_call: TRBV5-4
j_call: TRBJ1-5
clone_size: -
d_call: -
cdr3_nt: TGTGCCAGCAGCACCGGGGGGGCCCAGGGTCAGCCCCAGCATTTT
cdr3_aa: CASSTGGAQGQPQHF

v_call: TRBV5-1
j_call: TRBJ1-2
clone_size: -
d_call: TRBD1
cdr3_nt: TGCGCCAGCAGTTTCGACAGGGGGGCTTATGGCTACACCTTC
cdr3_aa: CASSFDRGAYGYTF

v_call: TRBV2
j_call: TRBJ2-5
clone_size: -
d_call: TRBD1
cdr3_nt: TGTGCCAGCAGTGAGATGGACAGGCGGCAAGAGACCCAGTACTTC
cdr3_aa: CASSEMDRRQETQYF

v_call: TRBV9
j_call: TRBJ1-4
clone_size: few
d_call: TRBD1
cdr3_nt: TGTGCCAGCAGCGAGGGGACAGGGTTAGTAGAAAAACTGTTTTTT
cdr3_aa: CASSEGTGLVEKLFF

v_call: TRBV2
j_call: TRBJ2-7
clone_size: -
d_call: -
cdr3_nt: TGTGCCAGCAGTGACAGGGTCCCTCTCGAGCAGTACTTC
cdr3_aa: CASSDRVPLEQYF

v_call: TRBV5-1
j_call: TRBJ2-5
clone_size: once
d_call: -
cdr3_nt: TGCGCCAGCAGCCCAACCAGGGTTTTGGGAGAGACCCAGTACTTC
cdr3_aa: CASSPTRVLGETQYF

v_call: TRBV7-9
j_call: TRBJ1-2
clone_size: few
d_call: -
cdr3_nt: TGTGCCAGCAGCTTACTGGACAGCCACTATGGCTACACCTTC
cdr3_aa: CASSLLDSHYGYTF

v_call: TRBV7-9
j_call: TRBJ2-1
clone_size: -
d_call: TRBD1
cdr3_nt: TGTGCCAGCAGCAATCCGGGACAGGGGTACAATGAGCAGTTCTTC
cdr3_aa: CASSNPGQGYNEQFF

v_call: TRBV6-5
j_call: TRBJ1-1
clone_size: -
d_call: -
cdr3_nt: TGTGCCAGCAGTTATACAGGGTTGGCGAACACTGAAGCTTTCTTT
cdr3_aa: CASSYTGLANTEAFF

v_call: TRBV2
j_call: TRBJ2-1
clone_size: -
d_call: TRBD1
cdr3_nt: TGTGCCAGCGGGACAGGGGGGGGTGAGCAGTTCTTC
cdr3_aa: CASGTGGGEQFF

v_call: TRBV5-1
j_call: TRBJ1-1
clone_size: -
d_call: -
cdr3_nt: TGCGCCAGCAGCTTGGGACAGAGGAACACTGAAGCTTTCTTT
cdr3_aa: CASSLGQRNTEAFF

v_call: TRBV7-6
j_call: TRBJ2-3
clone_size: -
d_call: TRBD1
cdr3_nt: TGTGCCAGCAGCTCCCGACAGGGTGAAACGACAGATACGCAGTATTTT
cdr3_aa: CASSSRQGETTDTQYF

v_call: TRBV9
j_call: TRBJ1-6
clone_size: -
d_call: -
cdr3_nt: TGTGCCAGCAGCGTAGTGTCAGATTATTCACCCCTCCACTTT
cdr3_aa: CASSVVSDYSPLHF

v_call: TRBV18
j_call: TRBJ1-1
clone_size: once
d_call: -
cdr3_nt: TGTGCCAGCTCACTCTATCCCCAACCTTCCACGAGCGCTTTCTTT
cdr3_aa: CASSLYPQPSTSAFF